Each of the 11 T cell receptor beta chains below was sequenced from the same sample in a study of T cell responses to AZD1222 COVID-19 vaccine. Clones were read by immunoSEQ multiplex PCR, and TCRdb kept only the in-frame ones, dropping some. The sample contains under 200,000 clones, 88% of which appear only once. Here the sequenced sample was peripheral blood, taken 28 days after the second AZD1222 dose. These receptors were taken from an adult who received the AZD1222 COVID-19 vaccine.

Here the CDR3 DNA reads TGTGCCAGTGACAGGGTCCCGAACACTGAAGCTTTCTTT. Its protein product is CASDRVPNTEAFF. The V and J genes are TRBV19 and TRBJ1-1; 7 positions match TRBD1. Germline lookup yields CDR1 LNHDA and CDR2 SQIVND (reference sequence). This CDR3 is built from 13 residues. Trimming at V came to 8 bases and at J to 1 base, leaving 4 bases not matched to a gene.

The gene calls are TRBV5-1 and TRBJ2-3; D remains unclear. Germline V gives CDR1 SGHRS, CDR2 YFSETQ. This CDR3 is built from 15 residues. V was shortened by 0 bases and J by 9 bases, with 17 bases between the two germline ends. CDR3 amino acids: CASSLGLDSASTQYF. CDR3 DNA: TGCGCCAGCAGCTTGGGCCTGGATTCCGCATCCACGCAGTATTTT.

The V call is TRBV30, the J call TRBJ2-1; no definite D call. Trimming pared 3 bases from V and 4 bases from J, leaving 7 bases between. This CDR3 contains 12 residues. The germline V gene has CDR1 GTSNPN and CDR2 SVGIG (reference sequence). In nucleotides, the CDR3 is TGTGCCTGGAGCCCGTCATACAATGAGCAGTTCTTC. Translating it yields CAWSPSYNEQFF.

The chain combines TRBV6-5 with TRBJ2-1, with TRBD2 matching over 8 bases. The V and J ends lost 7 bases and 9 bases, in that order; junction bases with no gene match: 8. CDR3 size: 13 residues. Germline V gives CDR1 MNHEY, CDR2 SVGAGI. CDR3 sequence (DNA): TGTGCCAGCACCCCCGGGACTAGGGGTGAGCAGTTCTTC. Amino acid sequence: CASTPGTRGEQFF.

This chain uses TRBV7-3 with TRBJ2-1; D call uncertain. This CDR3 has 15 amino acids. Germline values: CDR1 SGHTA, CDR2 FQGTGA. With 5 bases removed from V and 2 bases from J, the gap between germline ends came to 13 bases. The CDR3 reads CASSASNLPYNEQFF. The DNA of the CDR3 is TGTGCCAGCAGCGCCTCTAACCTCCCCTACAATGAGCAGTTCTTC.

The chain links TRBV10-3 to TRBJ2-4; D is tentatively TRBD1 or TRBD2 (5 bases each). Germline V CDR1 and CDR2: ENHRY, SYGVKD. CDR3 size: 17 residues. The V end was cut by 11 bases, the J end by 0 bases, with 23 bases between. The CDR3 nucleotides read TGTGCCTCCAGGGCCCAGAGAGCGGCTAAAGCCAAAAACATTCAGTACTTC. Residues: CASRAQRAAKAKNIQYF.

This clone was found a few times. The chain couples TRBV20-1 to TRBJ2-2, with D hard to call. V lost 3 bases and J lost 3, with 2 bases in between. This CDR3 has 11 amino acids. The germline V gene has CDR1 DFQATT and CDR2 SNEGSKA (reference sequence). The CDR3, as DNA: TGCAGTGCTAGGGACACCGGGGAGCTGTTTTTT. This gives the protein CSARDTGELFF.

CDR3 sequence: CASSKKQGALDTQYF. The DNA for the CDR3 is TGTGCCAGCAGCAAAAAACAGGGGGCCTTGGATACGCAGTATTTT. This chain uses TRBV6-5 with TRBJ2-3; 9 bases agree with TRBD1. V was pared by 6 bases and J by 6 bases, with 10 bases of the junction left unmatched. Germline V gene data show CDR1 as MNHEY and CDR2 as SVGAGI. There are 15 residues in the CDR3.

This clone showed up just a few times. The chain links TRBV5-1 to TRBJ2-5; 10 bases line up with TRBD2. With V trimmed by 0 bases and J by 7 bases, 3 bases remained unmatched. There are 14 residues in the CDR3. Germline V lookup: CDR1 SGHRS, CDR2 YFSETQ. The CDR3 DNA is TGCGCCAGCAGCTTGGGACTAGCGGGCGGGACCCAGTACTTC. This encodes CASSLGLAGGTQYF.

For the CDR3, the DNA is TGCGCCAGCAGCCAAGATGGGTTGGAGGGCCTACAGTACGAGCAGTACTTC. Amino acids: CASSQDGLEGLQYEQYF. The gene calls are TRBV4-1 and TRBJ2-7; D possibly corresponds to TRBD2 (6 bases). The CDR3 extends over 17 amino acids. The germline V gene has CDR1 MGHRA and CDR2 YSYEKL. The germline V and J ends were trimmed by 0 bases and 4 bases, with 19 bases remaining between them.

The CDR3 here is CASSRGTRCEQFF. In DNA form, the CDR3 reads TGTGCCAGCAGCCGGGGAACTAGATGTGAGCAGTTCTTC. The chain joins TRBV3-1 (or the pseudogene TRBV3-2) to TRBJ2-1; a weak D match, TRBD2 (5 bases). Germline V gene sequence: CDR1 LGHDT, CDR2 YNNKEL (reference sequence). Trimming left V 4 bases short and J 9 bases short, with 13 bases between. The CDR3 runs to 13 residues.